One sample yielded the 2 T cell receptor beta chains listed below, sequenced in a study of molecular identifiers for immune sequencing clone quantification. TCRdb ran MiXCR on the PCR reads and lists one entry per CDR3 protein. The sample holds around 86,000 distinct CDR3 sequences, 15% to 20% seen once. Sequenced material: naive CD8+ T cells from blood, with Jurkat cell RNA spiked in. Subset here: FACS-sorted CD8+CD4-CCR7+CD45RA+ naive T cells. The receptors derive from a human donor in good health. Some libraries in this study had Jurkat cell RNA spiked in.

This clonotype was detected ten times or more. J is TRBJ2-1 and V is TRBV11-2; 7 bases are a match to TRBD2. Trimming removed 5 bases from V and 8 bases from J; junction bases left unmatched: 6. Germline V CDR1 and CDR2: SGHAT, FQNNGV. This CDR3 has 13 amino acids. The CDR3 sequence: CASSRAGVDEQFF. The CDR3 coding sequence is TGTGCCAGCAGCCGCGCGGGAGTGGATGAGCAGTTCTTC.

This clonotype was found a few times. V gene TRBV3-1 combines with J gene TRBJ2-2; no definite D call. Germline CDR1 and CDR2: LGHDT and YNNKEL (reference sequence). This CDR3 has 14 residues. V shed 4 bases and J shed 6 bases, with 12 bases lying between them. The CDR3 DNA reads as TGTGCCAGCAGCCGCCCGGATCTTTCCGGGGAGCTGTTTTTT. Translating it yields CASSRPDLSGELFF.